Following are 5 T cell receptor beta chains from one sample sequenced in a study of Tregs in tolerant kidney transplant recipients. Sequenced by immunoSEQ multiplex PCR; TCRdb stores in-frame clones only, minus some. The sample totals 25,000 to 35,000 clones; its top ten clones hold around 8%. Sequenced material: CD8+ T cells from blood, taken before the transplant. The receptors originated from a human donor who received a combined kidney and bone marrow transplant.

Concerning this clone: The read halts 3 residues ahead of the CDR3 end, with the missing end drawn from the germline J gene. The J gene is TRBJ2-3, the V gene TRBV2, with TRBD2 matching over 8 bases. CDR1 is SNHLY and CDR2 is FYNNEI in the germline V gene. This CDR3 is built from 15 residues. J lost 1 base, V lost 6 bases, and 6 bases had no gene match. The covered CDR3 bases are TGTGCCAGCAGCTCCGGACTAGCAGGCACAGATACG. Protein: CASSSGLAGTDT. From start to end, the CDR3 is CASSSGLAGTDTQYF.

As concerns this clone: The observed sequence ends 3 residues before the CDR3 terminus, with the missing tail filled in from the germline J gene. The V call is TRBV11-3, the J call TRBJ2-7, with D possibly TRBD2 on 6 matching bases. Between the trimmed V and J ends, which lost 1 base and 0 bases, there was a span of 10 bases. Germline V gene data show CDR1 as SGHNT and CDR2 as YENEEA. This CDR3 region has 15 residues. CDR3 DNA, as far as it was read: TGTGCCAGCAGCTTAGCGGCGGGGCCCTCCTACGAG. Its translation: CASSLAAGPSYE. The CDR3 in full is CASSLAAGPSYEQYF.

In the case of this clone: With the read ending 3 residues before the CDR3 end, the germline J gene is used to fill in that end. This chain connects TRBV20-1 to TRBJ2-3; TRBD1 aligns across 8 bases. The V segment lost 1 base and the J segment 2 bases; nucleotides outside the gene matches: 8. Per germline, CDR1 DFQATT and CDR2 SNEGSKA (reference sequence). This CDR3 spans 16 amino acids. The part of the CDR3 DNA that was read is TGCAGTGCTAGAGGGAGTGAGACAGGGGTCACAGATACG. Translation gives CSARGSETGVTDT. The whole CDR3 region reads CSARGSETGVTDTQYF.

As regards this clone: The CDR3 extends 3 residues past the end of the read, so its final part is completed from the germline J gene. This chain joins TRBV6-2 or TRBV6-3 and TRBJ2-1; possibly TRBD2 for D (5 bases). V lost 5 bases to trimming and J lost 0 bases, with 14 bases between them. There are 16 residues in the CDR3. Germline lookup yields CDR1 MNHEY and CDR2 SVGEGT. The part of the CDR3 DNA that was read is TGTGCCAGCAGTCCCGGGGTTTACCTCTCCTACAATGAG. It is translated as CASSPGVYLSYNE. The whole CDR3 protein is CASSPGVYLSYNEQFF.

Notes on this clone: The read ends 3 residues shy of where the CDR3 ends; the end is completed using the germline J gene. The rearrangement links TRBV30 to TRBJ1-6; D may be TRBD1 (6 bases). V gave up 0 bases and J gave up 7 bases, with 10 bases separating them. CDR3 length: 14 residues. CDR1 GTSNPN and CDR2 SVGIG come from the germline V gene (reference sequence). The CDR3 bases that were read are TGTGCCTGGAGTGTGGTGACAGGCAATTCACCC. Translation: CAWSVVTGNSP. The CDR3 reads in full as CAWSVVTGNSPLHF.